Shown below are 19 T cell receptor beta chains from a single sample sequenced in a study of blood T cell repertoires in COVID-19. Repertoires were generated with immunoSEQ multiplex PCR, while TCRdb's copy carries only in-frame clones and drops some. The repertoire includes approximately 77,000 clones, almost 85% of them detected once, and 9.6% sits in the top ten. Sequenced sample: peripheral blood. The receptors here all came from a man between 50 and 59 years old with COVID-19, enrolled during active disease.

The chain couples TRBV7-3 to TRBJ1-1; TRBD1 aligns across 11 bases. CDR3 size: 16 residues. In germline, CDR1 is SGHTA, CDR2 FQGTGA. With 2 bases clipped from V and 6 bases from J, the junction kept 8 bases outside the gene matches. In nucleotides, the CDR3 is TGTGCCAGCAGCTTAGGCCAACCGGGACAGGGGGCTGAAGCTTTCTTT. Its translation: CASSLGQPGQGAEAFF.

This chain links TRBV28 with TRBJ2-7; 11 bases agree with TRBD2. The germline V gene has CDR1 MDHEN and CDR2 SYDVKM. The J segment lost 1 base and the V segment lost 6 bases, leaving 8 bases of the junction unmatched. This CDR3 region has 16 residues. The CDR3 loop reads CASSPSLAGGSYEQYF. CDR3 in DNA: TGTGCCAGCAGCCCCTCCCTAGCGGGGGGATCCTACGAGCAGTACTTC.

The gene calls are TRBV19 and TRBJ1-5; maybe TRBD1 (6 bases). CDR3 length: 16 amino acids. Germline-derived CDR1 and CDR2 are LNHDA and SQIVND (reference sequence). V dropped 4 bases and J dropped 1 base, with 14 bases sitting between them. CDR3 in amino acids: CASSTETGRSNQPQHF. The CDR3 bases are TGTGCCAGTAGTACAGAGACAGGACGAAGCAATCAGCCCCAGCATTTT. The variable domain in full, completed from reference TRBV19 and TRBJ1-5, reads DGGITQSPKYLFRKEGQNVTLSCEQNLNHDAMYWYRQDPGQGLRLIYYSQIVNDFQKGDIAEGYSVSREKKESFPLTVTSAQKNPTAFYLCASSTETGRSNQPQHFGDGTRLSIL.

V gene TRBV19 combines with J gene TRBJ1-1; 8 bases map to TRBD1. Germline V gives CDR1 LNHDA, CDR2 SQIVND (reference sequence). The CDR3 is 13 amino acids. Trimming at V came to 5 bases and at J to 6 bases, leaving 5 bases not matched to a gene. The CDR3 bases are TGTGCCAGTAGTCCGGACAGGGTAGCTGAAGCTTTCTTT. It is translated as CASSPDRVAEAFF.

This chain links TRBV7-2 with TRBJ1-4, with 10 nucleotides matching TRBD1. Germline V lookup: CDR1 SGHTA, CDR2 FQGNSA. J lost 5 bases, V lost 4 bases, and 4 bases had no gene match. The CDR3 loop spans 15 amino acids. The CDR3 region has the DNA TGTGCCAGCAGCTCGGACAGGGGGAAGAATGAAAAACTGTTTTTT. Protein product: CASSSDRGKNEKLFF.

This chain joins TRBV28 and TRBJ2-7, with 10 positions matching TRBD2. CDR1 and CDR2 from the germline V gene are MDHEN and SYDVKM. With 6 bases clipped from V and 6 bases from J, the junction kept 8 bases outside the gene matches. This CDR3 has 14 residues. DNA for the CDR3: TGTGCCAGCAGCCCCACTAGCGGGATTATCGAGCAGTACTTC. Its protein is CASSPTSGIIEQYF.

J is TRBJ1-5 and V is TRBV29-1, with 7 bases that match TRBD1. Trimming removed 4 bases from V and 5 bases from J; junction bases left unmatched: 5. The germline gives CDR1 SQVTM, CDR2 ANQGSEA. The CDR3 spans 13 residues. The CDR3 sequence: CSVAGQRYQPQHF. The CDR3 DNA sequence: TGCAGCGTTGCGGGACAGAGGTATCAGCCCCAGCATTTT.

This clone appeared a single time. CDR3 coding DNA: TGTGCCAGCTCACCCCCTAGCGGGAGGGCCCCGGATACGCAGTATTTT. This codes for CASSPPSGRAPDTQYF. This sequence joins TRBV18 and TRBJ2-3, with 12 nucleotides matching TRBD2. The CDR3 loop spans 16 amino acids. Germline V CDR1 and CDR2: KGHSH, LQKENI. With V trimmed by 3 bases and J by 6 bases, 7 bases remained unmatched.

The CDR3 region is CASSQVQGRTYEQYF. The CDR3 region has the DNA TGCGCCAGCAGCCAAGTCCAGGGCCGGACGTACGAGCAGTACTTC. The rearrangement uses TRBV4-1 and TRBJ2-7; D is possibly TRBD1 (5 bases). The germline CDR1 and CDR2 sequences are MGHRA and YSYEKL. The CDR3 runs 15 residues. V lost 1 base and J lost 4, with 14 bases in between.

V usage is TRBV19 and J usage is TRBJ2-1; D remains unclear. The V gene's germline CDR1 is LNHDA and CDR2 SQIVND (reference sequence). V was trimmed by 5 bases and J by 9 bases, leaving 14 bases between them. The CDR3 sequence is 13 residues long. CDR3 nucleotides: TGTGCCAGTAGTCCTCAACCAGTCTCTGAGCAGTTCTTC. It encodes CASSPQPVSEQFF.

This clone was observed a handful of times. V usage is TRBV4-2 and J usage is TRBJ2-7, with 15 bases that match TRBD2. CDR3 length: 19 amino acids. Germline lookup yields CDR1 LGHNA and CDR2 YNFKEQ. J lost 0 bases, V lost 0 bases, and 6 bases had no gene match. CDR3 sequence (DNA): TGTGCCAGCAGCCAAGATAGGACTAGCGGGAGGGCGGGCTCCTACGAGCAGTACTTC. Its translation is CASSQDRTSGRAGSYEQYF.

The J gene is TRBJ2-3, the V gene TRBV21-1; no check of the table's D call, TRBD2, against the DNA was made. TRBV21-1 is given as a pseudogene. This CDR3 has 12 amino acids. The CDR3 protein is CASRPDWDTQYF. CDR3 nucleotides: TGTGCCAGCCGTCCCGACTGGGATACGCAGTATTTT.

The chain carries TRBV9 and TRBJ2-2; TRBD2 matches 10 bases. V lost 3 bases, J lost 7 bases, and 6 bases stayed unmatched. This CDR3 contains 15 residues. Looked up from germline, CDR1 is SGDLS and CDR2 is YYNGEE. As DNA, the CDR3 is TGTGCCAGCAGCGGAGGGACTAGCGACTACGGGGAGCTGTTTTTT. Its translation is CASSGGTSDYGELFF. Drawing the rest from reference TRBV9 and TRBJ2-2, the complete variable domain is DSGVTQTPKHLITATGQRVTLRCSPRSGDLSVYWYQQSLDQGLQFLIQYYNGEERAKGNILERFSAQQFPDLHSELNLSSLELGDSALYFCASSGGTSDYGELFFGEGSRLTVL.

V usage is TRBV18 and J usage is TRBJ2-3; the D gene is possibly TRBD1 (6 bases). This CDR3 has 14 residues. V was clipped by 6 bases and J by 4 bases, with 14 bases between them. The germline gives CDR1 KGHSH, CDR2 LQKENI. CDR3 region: CASSTTDRADTQYF. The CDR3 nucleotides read TGTGCCAGCTCCACCACGGACAGAGCAGATACGCAGTATTTT.

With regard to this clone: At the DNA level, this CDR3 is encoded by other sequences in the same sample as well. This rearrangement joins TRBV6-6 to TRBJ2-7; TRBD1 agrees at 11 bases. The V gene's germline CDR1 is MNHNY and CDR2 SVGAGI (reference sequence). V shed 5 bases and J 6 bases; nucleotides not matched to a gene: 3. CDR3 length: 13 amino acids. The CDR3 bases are TGTGCCAGCAGTCACGGGACAGGGGGCGAGCAGTACTTC. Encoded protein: CASSHGTGGEQYF.

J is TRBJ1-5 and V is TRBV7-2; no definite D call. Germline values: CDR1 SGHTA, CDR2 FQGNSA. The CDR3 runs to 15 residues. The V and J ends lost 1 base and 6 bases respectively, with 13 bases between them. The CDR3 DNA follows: TGTGCCAGCAGCTTAGGGGCTCAGCGGGGTCAGCCCCAGCATTTT. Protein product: CASSLGAQRGQPQHF.

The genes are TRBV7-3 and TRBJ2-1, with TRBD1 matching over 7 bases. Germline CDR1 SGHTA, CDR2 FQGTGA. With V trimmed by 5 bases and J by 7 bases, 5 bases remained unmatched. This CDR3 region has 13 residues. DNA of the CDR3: TGTGCCAGCAGCCCCGACAGGGTAAATGAGCAGTTCTTC. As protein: CASSPDRVNEQFF.

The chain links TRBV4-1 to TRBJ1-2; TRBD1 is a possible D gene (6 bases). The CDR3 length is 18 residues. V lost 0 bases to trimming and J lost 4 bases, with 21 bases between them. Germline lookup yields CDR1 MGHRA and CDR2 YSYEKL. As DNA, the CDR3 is TGCGCCAGCAGCCAAGACTTGTACAGGGATTCGGGTAGCTATGGCTACACCTTC. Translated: CASSQDLYRDSGSYGYTF.

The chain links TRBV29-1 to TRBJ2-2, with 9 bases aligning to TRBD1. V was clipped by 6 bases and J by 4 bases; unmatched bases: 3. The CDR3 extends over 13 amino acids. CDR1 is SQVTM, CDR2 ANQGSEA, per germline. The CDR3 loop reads CSVDRGGTGELFF. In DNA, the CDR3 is TGCAGCGTGGACAGGGGTGGCACCGGGGAGCTGTTTTTT.